Listed below are T cell receptor beta chains from one sample, sequenced in a study of blood T cell repertoires in COVID-19. The method was immunoSEQ multiplex PCR; TCRdb's version includes in-frame clones alone and lacks a portion of them. The repertoire holds about 55,000 clones, with over 75% as singletons. Sample: peripheral blood. These receptors were obtained from a human donor in a cohort sampled during active COVID-19. Both conserved end residues are part of each CDR3. The order of the fields is clone size, J gene, D gene, V gene, CDR3 protein, CDR3 DNA. D genes are given only for firm matches. A clone size is listed for some rows: how often the clone was seen (once, few, many), or a class if it is expanded.

clone_size: -
j_call: TRBJ2-3
d_call: TRBD2
v_call: TRBV5-1
cdr3_aa: CASSVSGEYTDTQYF
cdr3_nt: TGCGCCAGCAGCGTTAGCGGGGAATACACAGATACGCAGTATTTT

clone_size: -
j_call: TRBJ2-7
d_call: TRBD2
v_call: TRBV7-2
cdr3_aa: CASSSSGGGRAYEQYF
cdr3_nt: TGTGCCAGCAGCTCAAGCGGGGGCGGGCGCGCCTACGAGCAGTACTTC

clone_size: -
j_call: TRBJ2-5
d_call: -
v_call: TRBV7-2
cdr3_aa: CASSPEAIGTQYF
cdr3_nt: TGTGCCAGCAGCCCCGAGGCAATCGGGACCCAGTACTTC

clone_size: -
j_call: TRBJ1-2
d_call: TRBD1
v_call: TRBV5-1
cdr3_aa: CASSLATGVDGYTF
cdr3_nt: TGCGCCAGCAGCTTGGCCACAGGGGTGGATGGCTACACCTTC

clone_size: -
j_call: TRBJ2-7
d_call: -
v_call: TRBV3-1/TRBV3-2
cdr3_aa: CASSHALTGTYEQYF
cdr3_nt: TGTGCCAGCAGCCATGCCCTGACAGGAACCTACGAGCAGTACTTC

clone_size: few
j_call: TRBJ1-6
d_call: TRBD1
v_call: TRBV5-6
cdr3_aa: CASSFGQGYSPLHF
cdr3_nt: TGTGCCAGCAGCTTCGGACAGGGTTATTCACCCCTCCACTTT

clone_size: -
j_call: TRBJ2-1
d_call: TRBD2
v_call: TRBV9
cdr3_aa: CASSGRLNRLAINEQFF
cdr3_nt: TGTGCCAGCAGCGGCCGACTCAACCGACTAGCGATCAATGAGCAGTTCTTC

clone_size: -
j_call: TRBJ2-7
d_call: TRBD1
v_call: TRBV5-4
cdr3_aa: CASSFGDRGYEQYF
cdr3_nt: TGTGCCAGCAGCTTTGGGGACAGGGGTTACGAGCAGTACTTC

clone_size: once
j_call: TRBJ2-7
d_call: TRBD1
v_call: TRBV2
cdr3_aa: CASSTGTGSYEQYF
cdr3_nt: TGTGCCAGCAGTACCGGGACAGGGTCCTACGAGCAGTACTTC

clone_size: -
j_call: TRBJ2-7
d_call: TRBD1
v_call: TRBV7-2
cdr3_aa: CASAGQGWGEQYF
cdr3_nt: TGTGCCAGCGCCGGACAGGGGTGGGGCGAGCAGTACTTC

clone_size: once
j_call: TRBJ2-7
d_call: -
v_call: TRBV14
cdr3_aa: CASSQMGGFSRARSYEQYF
cdr3_nt: TGTGCCAGCAGCCAAATGGGGGGTTTTTCGCGGGCCCGCTCCTACGAGCAGTACTTC

clone_size: -
j_call: TRBJ2-7
d_call: -
v_call: TRBV11-2
cdr3_aa: CASSLGPELAGYEQYF
cdr3_nt: TGTGCCAGCAGCTTAGGCCCTGAACTAGCAGGCTACGAGCAGTACTTC

clone_size: -
j_call: TRBJ2-3
d_call: -
v_call: TRBV28
cdr3_aa: CASSSPLDYTQYF
cdr3_nt: TGTGCCAGCAGTAGCCCCCTAGATTATACGCAGTATTTT

clone_size: -
j_call: TRBJ1-5
d_call: TRBD1
v_call: TRBV7-2
cdr3_aa: CASSDRTGGYSNQPQHF
cdr3_nt: TGTGCCAGCAGCGATAGGACAGGGGGATATAGCAATCAGCCCCAGCATTTT

clone_size: -
j_call: TRBJ1-1
d_call: -
v_call: TRBV3-1/TRBV3-2
cdr3_aa: CASSQDWNGGEAFF
cdr3_nt: TGTGCCAGCAGCCAAGATTGGAACGGGGGTGAAGCTTTCTTT

clone_size: -
j_call: TRBJ1-4
d_call: TRBD1
v_call: TRBV24-1
cdr3_aa: CATSPGTGGGSEKLFF
cdr3_nt: TGTGCCACCAGTCCCGGGACAGGGGGTGGAAGTGAAAAACTGTTTTTT

clone_size: -
j_call: TRBJ2-7
d_call: TRBD2
v_call: TRBV27
cdr3_aa: CASSLRAQGLGGRTSSYEQYF
cdr3_nt: TGTGCCAGCAGTTTACGGGCCCAGGGACTAGGCGGCAGAACAAGCTCCTACGAGCAGTACTTC

clone_size: -
j_call: TRBJ2-1
d_call: TRBD1
v_call: TRBV9
cdr3_aa: CASSGGTGYDNEQFF
cdr3_nt: TGTGCCAGCAGCGGCGGGACAGGGTATGACAATGAGCAGTTCTTC

clone_size: -
j_call: TRBJ2-3
d_call: TRBD1
v_call: TRBV9
cdr3_aa: CASSLGQGSTDTQYF
cdr3_nt: TGTGCCAGCAGCCTCGGACAGGGCAGCACAGATACGCAGTATTTT

clone_size: once
j_call: TRBJ2-1
d_call: TRBD1
v_call: TRBV5-1
cdr3_aa: CASSITRDSYNEQFF
cdr3_nt: TGCGCCAGCAGCATAACCCGGGACAGCTACAATGAGCAGTTCTTC

clone_size: -
j_call: TRBJ2-1
d_call: -
v_call: TRBV5-1
cdr3_aa: CASSLDPGPDEQFF
cdr3_nt: TGCGCCAGCAGCTTGGATCCAGGGCCAGATGAGCAGTTCTTC

clone_size: once
j_call: TRBJ2-1
d_call: TRBD2
v_call: TRBV3-1/TRBV3-2
cdr3_aa: CASSHSSGGGSREQFF
cdr3_nt: TGTGCCAGCAGTCATTCTAGCGGGGGTGGGTCAAGGGAGCAGTTCTTC

clone_size: -
j_call: TRBJ2-5
d_call: -
v_call: TRBV18
cdr3_aa: CASSSQETQYF
cdr3_nt: TGTGCCAGCTCATCTCAAGAGACCCAGTACTTC

clone_size: -
j_call: TRBJ2-3
d_call: -
v_call: TRBV30
cdr3_aa: CAWRADGTDTQYF
cdr3_nt: TGTGCCTGGAGAGCGGACGGCACAGATACGCAGTATTTT

clone_size: -
j_call: TRBJ2-3
d_call: TRBD2
v_call: TRBV5-3
cdr3_aa: CARSLCSAGENTQYF
cdr3_nt: TGTGCCAGAAGCTTGTGCAGTGCGGGGGAAAATACGCAGTATTTT

clone_size: few
j_call: TRBJ2-2
d_call: TRBD1
v_call: TRBV29-1
cdr3_aa: CSVRTGTGNTGELFF
cdr3_nt: TGCAGCGTACGAACCGGGACAGGGAACACCGGGGAGCTGTTTTTT

clone_size: -
j_call: TRBJ2-7
d_call: TRBD1
v_call: TRBV10-1
cdr3_aa: CASSPGTGVSYEQYF
cdr3_nt: TGCGCCAGCAGTCCTGGGACAGGGGTGTCCTACGAGCAGTACTTC

clone_size: few
j_call: TRBJ2-1
d_call: TRBD2
v_call: TRBV10-2
cdr3_aa: CASSVLAGYNEQFF
cdr3_nt: TGCGCCAGCAGTGTATTAGCGGGGTACAATGAGCAGTTCTTC

clone_size: few
j_call: TRBJ1-4
d_call: TRBD1
v_call: TRBV7-9
cdr3_aa: CASSPPGQATNEKLFF
cdr3_nt: TGTGCCAGCAGCCCCCCGGGACAGGCAACTAATGAAAAACTGTTTTTT

clone_size: -
j_call: TRBJ1-2
d_call: TRBD1
v_call: TRBV6-2/TRBV6-3
cdr3_aa: CASSASGGGYTF
cdr3_nt: TGTGCCAGCAGTGCTTCAGGGGGAGGCTACACCTTC

clone_size: -
j_call: TRBJ1-2
d_call: TRBD1
v_call: TRBV19
cdr3_aa: CASSVTRQGKYGYTF
cdr3_nt: TGTGCCAGTAGCGTTACGCGACAGGGAAAGTATGGCTACACCTTC

clone_size: few
j_call: TRBJ2-1
d_call: -
v_call: TRBV11-2
cdr3_aa: CASSSIKRSHSYNEQFF
cdr3_nt: TGTGCCAGCAGCTCCATAAAGCGGTCCCACTCCTACAATGAGCAGTTCTTC

clone_size: -
j_call: TRBJ1-1
d_call: -
v_call: TRBV30
cdr3_aa: CACRLSNTEAFF
cdr3_nt: TGTGCCTGCAGGTTGAGCAACACTGAAGCTTTCTTT

clone_size: -
j_call: TRBJ2-1
d_call: -
v_call: TRBV7-2
cdr3_aa: CASSIGQNNEQFF
cdr3_nt: TGTGCCAGCAGCATCGGACAGAACAATGAGCAGTTCTTC

clone_size: -
j_call: TRBJ2-2
d_call: TRBD1
v_call: TRBV5-4
cdr3_aa: CASSLLRQGDTGELFF
cdr3_nt: TGTGCCAGCAGCTTGCTGAGACAGGGGGACACCGGGGAGCTGTTTTTT

clone_size: -
j_call: TRBJ2-7
d_call: -
v_call: TRBV21-1
cdr3_aa: CARDWGEGLSSYEQYF
cdr3_nt: TGTGCCAGGGACTGGGGGGAGGGCCTCTCGTCCTACGAGCAGTACTTC

clone_size: -
j_call: TRBJ2-5
d_call: -
v_call: TRBV29-1
cdr3_aa: CSVADWEETQYF
cdr3_nt: TGCAGCGTTGCGGACTGGGAAGAGACCCAGTACTTC

clone_size: -
j_call: TRBJ2-7
d_call: TRBD2
v_call: TRBV6-6
cdr3_aa: CASTRGAYEQYF
cdr3_nt: TGTGCCAGCACGCGGGGGGCCTACGAGCAGTACTTC

clone_size: once
j_call: TRBJ2-5
d_call: -
v_call: TRBV5-1
cdr3_aa: CASSLGASVSRETQYF
cdr3_nt: TGCGCCAGCAGCTTGGGGGCTAGCGTTTCTAGAGAGACCCAGTACTTC

clone_size: -
j_call: TRBJ2-1
d_call: TRBD1
v_call: TRBV27
cdr3_aa: CASSRTGGLYNEQFF
cdr3_nt: TGTGCCAGCAGCCGGACAGGGGGACTATACAATGAGCAGTTCTTC

clone_size: few
j_call: TRBJ2-1
d_call: -
v_call: TRBV3-1/TRBV3-2
cdr3_aa: CASRHTNEQFF
cdr3_nt: TGTGCCAGCAGACATACCAATGAGCAGTTCTTC

clone_size: medium-sized
j_call: TRBJ1-3
d_call: -
v_call: TRBV6-5
cdr3_aa: CASLYRESGNTIYF
cdr3_nt: TGTGCCAGCCTATACAGGGAGTCTGGAAACACCATATATTTT

clone_size: -
j_call: TRBJ1-2
d_call: TRBD1
v_call: TRBV29-1
cdr3_aa: CSVAGQLTYGYTF
cdr3_nt: TGCAGCGTTGCGGGACAGCTAACCTATGGCTACACCTTC

clone_size: -
j_call: TRBJ2-7
d_call: -
v_call: TRBV28
cdr3_aa: CASSTPSSDEQYF
cdr3_nt: TGTGCCAGCAGCACCCCCTCCTCGGACGAGCAGTACTTC

clone_size: -
j_call: TRBJ2-1
d_call: TRBD2
v_call: TRBV3-1/TRBV3-2
cdr3_aa: CASSYGLAGEHNEQFF
cdr3_nt: TGTGCCAGCAGTTACGGACTAGCGGGAGAGCACAATGAGCAGTTCTTC

clone_size: -
j_call: TRBJ1-3
d_call: TRBD1
v_call: TRBV2
cdr3_aa: CASSVYRGSGNTIYF
cdr3_nt: TGTGCCAGCAGTGTGTACAGGGGCTCTGGAAACACCATATATTTT

clone_size: -
j_call: TRBJ2-5
d_call: TRBD2
v_call: TRBV14
cdr3_aa: CASSQGSGRGETQYF
cdr3_nt: TGTGCCAGCAGCCAAGGGAGCGGGAGAGGAGAGACCCAGTACTTC

clone_size: -
j_call: TRBJ1-1
d_call: -
v_call: TRBV18
cdr3_aa: CASSPREGDTEAFF
cdr3_nt: TGTGCCAGCTCACCACGCGAGGGGGACACTGAAGCTTTCTTT

clone_size: -
j_call: TRBJ1-3
d_call: -
v_call: TRBV7-2
cdr3_aa: CASARGQSGNTIYF
cdr3_nt: TGTGCCAGCGCGAGAGGACAGTCTGGAAACACCATATATTTT

clone_size: -
j_call: TRBJ2-2
d_call: -
v_call: TRBV5-5
cdr3_aa: CASSLNPRTVTGELFF
cdr3_nt: TGTGCCAGCAGCTTAAACCCTAGGACTGTCACCGGGGAGCTGTTTTTT

clone_size: -
j_call: TRBJ2-7
d_call: -
v_call: TRBV2
cdr3_aa: CASRGADAHGEQYF
cdr3_nt: TGTGCCAGCAGGGGGGCGGACGCGCACGGCGAGCAGTACTTC

clone_size: once
j_call: TRBJ2-3
d_call: -
v_call: TRBV2
cdr3_aa: CATHKPGEFSDTQYF
cdr3_nt: TGTGCCACCCATAAACCGGGGGAGTTTTCAGATACGCAGTATTTT

clone_size: -
j_call: TRBJ2-3
d_call: TRBD2
v_call: TRBV28
cdr3_aa: CASTATGGNTDTQYF
cdr3_nt: TGTGCCAGCACTGCCACCGGGGGGAACACAGATACGCAGTATTTT

clone_size: -
j_call: TRBJ1-3
d_call: -
v_call: TRBV4-1
cdr3_aa: CASSHPGSGNTIYF
cdr3_nt: TGCGCCAGCAGCCATCCAGGCTCTGGAAACACCATATATTTT

clone_size: -
j_call: TRBJ2-7
d_call: TRBD1
v_call: TRBV5-5
cdr3_aa: CASSARDRAFREQYF
cdr3_nt: TGTGCCAGCAGCGCCCGGGACAGGGCCTTTCGGGAGCAGTACTTC

clone_size: few
j_call: TRBJ1-1
d_call: TRBD1
v_call: TRBV4-2
cdr3_aa: CASSPRVIWRDRGQMNTEAFF
cdr3_nt: TGTGCCAGCAGCCCCCGGGTAATCTGGAGGGACAGGGGGCAAATGAACACTGAAGCTTTCTTT

clone_size: -
j_call: TRBJ1-5
d_call: TRBD1
v_call: TRBV30
cdr3_aa: CAWSAGTGDQPQHF
cdr3_nt: TGTGCCTGGAGTGCCGGGACAGGGGATCAGCCCCAGCATTTT

clone_size: -
j_call: TRBJ1-2
d_call: TRBD1
v_call: TRBV19
cdr3_aa: CASSLGQGAYGYTF
cdr3_nt: TGTGCCAGTAGTCTGGGACAGGGGGCTTATGGCTACACCTTC

clone_size: -
j_call: TRBJ2-7
d_call: TRBD2
v_call: TRBV28
cdr3_aa: CATDRTSGSYEQYF
cdr3_nt: TGTGCCACCGATAGGACTAGCGGCTCCTACGAGCAGTACTTC

clone_size: -
j_call: TRBJ1-1
d_call: -
v_call: TRBV11-2
cdr3_aa: CASSLLIRTEAFF
cdr3_nt: TGTGCCAGCAGCTTACTGATTCGGACTGAAGCTTTCTTT